This T cell receptor (beta chain) came from a study of T-cell reconstitution after alpha-beta-depleted transplantation in children. Construction of the TCRbeta library involved unique molecular identifiers. TCRdb fed the PCR reads into MiXCR, producing one record per CDR3 protein. The table records around 440,000 distinct CDR3 sequences, 10% of them present only once. A note on this clonotype: The antigen is not known.

Findings and caveats of the study: After transplant, high TCRbeta diversity at day 60 in some patients arose from surviving recipient T cells and thymic progenitors. Counts and diversity of T cells one year after transplant came mostly from newly produced T cells. Reportedly, only several hundred clones from non-depleted graft cells drove alpha-beta T-cell counts at about two months.

CDR1 and CDR2 (germline): KGHDR, SFDVKD. V was shortened by 2 bases and J by 6 bases, with 9 bases between the two germline ends. The CDR3 loop spans 14 amino acids. The source of this sequence is a child aged 2 to 15 with inherited bone marrow failure, due to receive a stem cell transplant. Source: PBMCs, taken before TCRalphabeta/CD19-depleted stem cell transplant. The chain joins TRBV24-1 to TRBJ2-2, with a tentative D call TRBD2 (5 bases). The CDR3 protein is CATSDSQRSGELFF. CDR3 DNA sequence: TGTGCCACCAGTGATTCCCAGCGGTCCGGGGAGCTGTTTTTT.